This entry is about one TCR beta chain. Its antigen is as yet unknown. Unrecorded immune exposure was likely among donors, who were nominally healthy when sampled. Researchers ran the PCR with 60 Vbeta and 13 Jbeta primers. Some clones are missing from TCRdb's copy, which holds only in-frame ones; the method was immunoSEQ multiplex PCR. In the table there are 150,000 to 200,000 clones, about 80% of which are singletons. Trimming took off 3 bases at V and 6 bases at J, with 8 bases between the two ends. Germline-derived CDR1 and CDR2 are DFQATT and SNEGSKA (reference sequence). The CDR3 contains 11 residues. This specimen belongs to a study of cytomegalovirus exposure and HLA in healthy donors. Study-level results: According to a later analysis, most TCR beta chains associated with CMV appeared HLA-restricted. Apart from CMV serostatus, no immune exposure information was available. A later analysis reported that several of the most significant clusters appeared to be linked to common viral pathogens, among them Epstein-Barr virus.

The sample consisted of PBMCs. This receptor was obtained from a man aged 18 to 30 in good health and CMV-seronegative. The rearrangement links TRBV20-1 to TRBJ1-1; no reliable D call. The CDR3 region is CSARPGSEAFF. Written as DNA, the CDR3 is TGCAGTGCTAGGCCCGGGTCTGAAGCTTTCTTT.